These T cell receptor beta chains were read from a single sample in a study of T-cell memory formation after mild COVID-19. TCRdb independently ran MiXCR on the 5' RACE reads; one entry per CDR3 protein. The sample consists of 550,000 to 650,000 distinct CDR3 sequences, 15% to 20% of them appearing once. Sequencing used PBMCs or a T cell subset sorted from them (not recorded which). These receptor sequences come from an adult woman who had mild COVID-19 (a few samples of this study predate the infection). Cell type and time point are not known. The CDR3 runs from the conserved cysteine through the conserved F or W. The D gene is left open where the match is weak. Expanded clones are given a class, and other clones once, few, many or no size at all.

TRBJ2-1	TRBV5-1	-	-	CASSSFREAPYNEQFF	TGCGCCAGCAGCTCCTTCCGGGAAGCGCCTTACAATGAGCAGTTCTTC
TRBJ2-5	TRBV5-1	TRBD1	few	CASSTRTGKETQYF	TGCGCCAGCAGCACCAGGACAGGGAAAGAGACCCAGTACTTC
TRBJ2-6	TRBV27	-	few	CASSYRPSEVPTGANVLTF	TGTGCCAGCAGTTACCGGCCGTCTGAGGTTCCAACTGGGGCCAACGTCCTGACTTTC
TRBJ2-5	TRBV6-5	-	-	CASSYSINQETQYF	TGTGCCAGCAGTTACTCGATAAACCAAGAGACCCAGTACTTC
TRBJ2-7	TRBV29-1	-	-	CSVVAEDTSYEQYF	TGCAGCGTTGTAGCGGAGGACACCAGTTACGAGCAGTACTTC
TRBJ2-7	TRBV7-2	-	-	CASSLKAAGSYEQYF	TGTGCCAGCAGCTTAAAAGCAGCGGGTTCCTACGAGCAGTACTTC
TRBJ2-2	TRBV2	-	many	CASTQRGTGELFF	TGTGCCAGCACCCAACGGGGGACCGGGGAGCTGTTTTTT
TRBJ1-5	TRBV29-1	-	many	CSVGSQPQHF	TGCAGCGTTGGTAGCCAGCCCCAGCATTTT
TRBJ2-7	TRBV24-1	-	few	CAPCLGTLRPYEQYF	TGTGCTCCCTGTTTAGGGACGCTTCGCCCCTACGAGCAGTACTTC
TRBJ2-4	TRBV27	TRBD1	few	CASSSPGTASKGNIQYF	TGTGCCAGCAGTTCCCCCGGGACAGCCTCGAAGGGTAACATTCAGTACTTC
TRBJ1-1	TRBV3-1	-	few	CASSQEGKRATEAFF	TGTGCCAGCAGCCAAGAAGGCAAAAGGGCCACTGAAGCTTTCTTT